These 29 T cell receptor beta chains originate from one sample sequenced in a study of cytomegalovirus exposure and HLA in healthy donors. The PCR used 60 Vbeta and 13 Jbeta primers. Only in-frame clones appear in the TCRdb table, and some are missing; sequencing was by immunoSEQ multiplex PCR. Of some 180,000 clones listed, about 9.4% are singletons. The source material was PBMCs. The receptors here all came from a woman in her twenties or thirties in good health and CMV-seropositive.

This clone has more than one count but fewer than ten. The chain has TRBV6-5 and TRBJ2-3; D remains unclear. There are 13 residues in the CDR3. From germline, CDR1 is MNHEY and CDR2 SVGAGI. V lost 5 bases to trimming and J lost 1 base, with 7 bases between them. The CDR3 DNA sequence: TGTGCCAGCAGTCGAAGCGGCACAGATACGCAGTATTTT. Translated, it gives CASSRSGTDTQYF.

This clone was counted a few times. This chain uses TRBV5-4 with TRBJ1-1, with TRBD1 matching over 7 bases. Germline trimming cut 0 bases from V and 1 base from J; bases unmatched to any gene: 9. The CDR3 is 17 amino acids. Germline V CDR1 and CDR2: SGHNT, YYREEE (reference sequence). CDR3 loop: CASSLGGLTGSNTEAFF. The CDR3 coding sequence is TGTGCCAGCAGCTTGGGGGGCTTGACAGGGTCGAACACTGAAGCTTTCTTT.

This chain uses TRBV5-1 with TRBJ2-7; perhaps TRBD1 as D (6 bases). Between the trimmed V and J ends, which lost 6 bases and 0 bases, there was a span of 13 bases. The germline gives CDR1 SGHRS, CDR2 YFSETQ. CDR3 length equals 14 residues. The CDR3 DNA reads TGCGCCAGCAACCAACAGGGACCCTCCTACGAGCAGTACTTC. The encoded protein is CASNQQGPSYEQYF.

In its sample, this clone was seen once. This sequence joins TRBV6-4 and TRBJ2-7; 7 bases fit TRBD2. V was pared by 4 bases and J by 3 bases, with 9 bases of the junction left unmatched. From germline, CDR1 is MRHNA and CDR2 SNTAGT. The CDR3 spans 15 residues. This CDR3 is CASSVFASGGYEQYF. The DNA for the CDR3 is TGTGCCAGCAGTGTTTTTGCTAGCGGAGGCTACGAGCAGTACTTC.

The chain carries TRBV7-2 and TRBJ2-5; D perhaps matches TRBD2 (6 bases). V lost 4 bases to trimming and J lost 11 bases, with 17 bases between them. Germline lookup yields CDR1 SGHTA and CDR2 FQGNSA. The CDR3 consists of 13 residues. The CDR3 loop is CASSSLTREEQYF. CDR3 coding DNA: TGTGCCAGCAGCTCGTTGACTAGGGAAGAGCAGTACTTC.

V and J are TRBV6-1 and TRBJ1-2, with 7 bases aligning to TRBD1. After removal of 4 bases from V and 6 bases from J, the junction contained 2 bases not matched to a gene. The CDR3 length is 12 residues. Per the germline V gene, CDR1 is MNHNS and CDR2 is SASEGT. The CDR3 sequence: CASSAQGHGYTF. The CDR3 nucleotides read TGTGCCAGCAGTGCACAGGGGCATGGCTACACCTTC.

In its sample, this clone was seen a few times. The chain joins TRBV25-1 to TRBJ2-7, with 12 positions matching TRBD2. From germline, CDR1 is MGHDK and CDR2 SYGVNS. Unmatched junction bases numbered 5, after V lost 2 bases and J lost 3 bases. The CDR3 has 16 amino acids. The CDR3 here is CASSEPTSGRLYEQYF. The CDR3 DNA is TGTGCCAGCAGTGAACCGACTAGCGGGAGACTCTACGAGCAGTACTTC.

The sample holds a few counts of this clone. The chain links TRBV2 to TRBJ1-2; D uncertain. This CDR3 comprises 12 residues. Germline V gene lookup returns CDR1 SNHLY and CDR2 FYNNEI. Trimming pared 8 bases from V and 2 bases from J, leaving 9 bases between. CDR3 residues: CASHRQNYGYTF. The CDR3 DNA reads TGTGCCAGCCATCGCCAGAACTATGGCTACACCTTC. Together with reference TRBV2 and TRBJ1-2, the CDR3 gives the full variable domain: EPEVTQTPSHQVTQMGQEVILRCVPISNHLYFYWYRQILGQKVEFLVSFYNNEISEKSEIFDDQFSVERPDGSNFTLKIRSTKLEDSAMYFCASHRQNYGYTFGSGTRLTVV.

The gene calls are TRBV4-2 and TRBJ2-5; 12 nucleotides align to TRBD2. V lost 2 bases to trimming and J lost 3 bases; unmatched junction nucleotides: 7. The germline gives CDR1 LGHNA, CDR2 YNFKEQ. The CDR3 covers 17 residues. The CDR3 here is CASSQLDLAGGEETQYF. The CDR3 DNA reads TGTGCCAGCAGCCAACTGGACCTAGCGGGAGGGGAAGAGACCCAGTACTTC.

This sequence joins TRBV7-9 and TRBJ2-1; the D gene is possibly TRBD2 (6 bases). The germline V gene encodes CDR1 SEHNR and CDR2 FQNEAQ (reference sequence). The CDR3 runs to 17 residues. Trimming stripped 5 bases from V and 0 bases from J, with 17 bases between. Here the CDR3 reads CASSPRDPRSSYNEQFF. CDR3 sequence (DNA): TGTGCCAGCAGCCCGCGGGACCCCAGGAGCTCCTACAATGAGCAGTTCTTC.

This chain uses TRBV4-1 with TRBJ2-1; TRBD2 matches at 8 bases. Per germline, CDR1 MGHRA and CDR2 YSYEKL. The CDR3 extends over 21 amino acids. Trimming at V came to 5 bases and at J to 9 bases, leaving 30 bases not matched to a gene. CDR3 in amino acids: CASSYRETGGLAGLYKLEQFF. The CDR3 nucleotides are TGCGCCAGCAGCTACCGCGAGACTGGAGGCTTAGCGGGGTTATACAAACTTGAGCAGTTCTTC.

This clone showed up just a few times. The chain links TRBV11-2 to TRBJ1-2, with a possible D match to TRBD1 (5 bases). Trimming cost V 5 bases and J 1 base, with 17 bases left between them. Germline V lookup: CDR1 SGHAT, CDR2 FQNNGV. The CDR3 covers 16 residues. The CDR3, as DNA: TGTGCCAGCAGCCCCCAGGGCACAATGCATAACTATGGCTACACCTTC. Its protein product is CASSPQGTMHNYGYTF. Variable domain in full (rest from reference TRBV11-2 and TRBJ1-2): EAGVAQSPRYKIIEKRQSVAFWCNPISGHATLYWYQQILGQGPKLLIQFQNNGVVDDSQLPKDRFSAERLKGVDSTLKIQPAKLEDSAVYLCASSPQGTMHNYGYTFGSGTRLTVV.

This clone occurred a few times. This chain joins TRBV6-1 and TRBJ2-1; 10 nucleotides agree with TRBD2. V trimming: 4 bases; J trimming: 7 bases; junction bases outside the gene matches: 4. CDR3 size: 14 residues. Germline V gives CDR1 MNHNS, CDR2 SASEGT. The CDR3 sequence is CASSVPGLANEQFF. For the CDR3, the DNA is TGTGCCAGCAGTGTACCGGGACTAGCGAATGAGCAGTTCTTC.

This clone was counted a few times. V and J are TRBV5-4 and TRBJ1-1; D remains unclear. Per germline, CDR1 SGHNT and CDR2 YYREEE (reference sequence). This CDR3 has 15 amino acids. V lost 2 bases, J lost 0 bases, and 11 bases lay in between. CDR3 DNA: TGTGCCAGCAGCTTACCTTGGGCCTTGAACACTGAAGCTTTCTTT. Protein product: CASSLPWALNTEAFF. Full variable domain (outside the CDR3, taken from reference TRBV5-4 and TRBJ1-1): ETGVTQSPTHLIKTRGQQVTLRCSSQSGHNTVSWYQQALGQGPQFIFQYYREEENGRGNFPPRFSGLQFPNYSSELNVNALELDDSALYLCASSLPWALNTEAFFGQGTRLTVV.

This clone showed up just a few times. The chain has TRBV13 and TRBJ1-2; TRBD1 aligns across 8 bases. CDR1 and CDR2 (germline): PRHDT, FYEKMQ (reference sequence). The V segment lost 5 bases and the J segment 5 bases; nucleotides outside the gene matches: 10. This CDR3 comprises 15 residues. CDR3 sequence reads: CASSTSGTGFYGYTF. The CDR3 nucleotides read TGTGCCAGCAGCACCTCCGGGACAGGATTTTATGGCTACACCTTC.

This clone was seen only a few times. The chain couples TRBV28 to TRBJ1-5; 8 bases align to TRBD1. CDR3 length: 15 residues. Per the germline V gene, CDR1 is MDHEN and CDR2 is SYDVKM. V lost 5 bases to trimming and J lost 3 bases; unmatched junction nucleotides: 6. CDR3 in DNA: TGTGCCAGCAGTGCCTCGGGACAGGTCAATCAGCCCCAGCATTTT. It specifies CASSASGQVNQPQHF.

This chain connects TRBV30 to TRBJ2-2, with 9 bases lining up with TRBD2. Looked up from germline, CDR1 is GTSNPN and CDR2 is SVGIG (reference sequence). The CDR3 runs to 17 residues. The V segment lost 1 base and the J segment 6 bases; nucleotides outside the gene matches: 12. CDR3 sequence (DNA): TGTGCCTGGAGTGGTTCTTGGCTTAGCGGGAGACCCGGGGAGCTGTTTTTT. Amino acid sequence: CAWSGSWLSGRPGELFF.

CDR3 sequence reads: CASSLGGTGGHEQYF. The CDR3 region has the DNA TGCGCCAGCAGCTTGGGCGGGACAGGGGGCCACGAGCAGTACTTC. This sequence joins TRBV5-1 and TRBJ2-7; TRBD1 agrees at 12 bases. The CDR3 consists of 15 residues. The germline V gene has CDR1 SGHRS and CDR2 YFSETQ. Trimming removed 0 bases from V and 5 bases from J; junction bases left unmatched: 3.

This clone was observed a handful of times. The chain carries TRBV5-1 and TRBJ1-1; the D is unclear. Germline CDR1 is SGHRS and CDR2 is YFSETQ. V lost 5 bases to trimming and J lost 5 bases, with 10 bases between them. The CDR3 extends over 12 amino acids. The CDR3 DNA reads TGCGCCAGCAGGTACATGGAGACTGAAGCTTTCTTT. Residues: CASRYMETEAFF.

The chain couples TRBV18 to TRBJ1-5, with TRBD1 matching over 7 bases. The CDR3 has 16 residues. Per the germline V gene, CDR1 is KGHSH and CDR2 is LQKENI. J lost 2 bases, V lost 3 bases, and 7 bases had no gene match. The CDR3 DNA follows: TGTGCCAGCTCACCGAAGGACAGGAATCGCAATCAGCCCCAGCATTTT. Protein sequence: CASSPKDRNRNQPQHF.

In this sample, this clone turned up a few times. For the CDR3, the DNA is TGTGCCAGCAGCATCCGGACTAGCGGCACCTACGAGCAGTACTTC. Protein sequence: CASSIRTSGTYEQYF. The chain couples TRBV7-9 to TRBJ2-7, with 10 nucleotides matching TRBD2. Per the germline V gene, CDR1 is SEHNR and CDR2 is FQNEAQ (reference sequence). The V gene end was trimmed by 5 bases and the J gene end by 2 bases; junction bases not matched to a gene: 6. The CDR3 runs to 15 residues.

This clone was seen a handful of times. The chain joins TRBV6-1 to TRBJ2-2, with TRBD2 identical over 7 bases. Germline trimming cut 2 bases from V and 3 bases from J; bases unmatched to any gene: 0. The germline gives CDR1 MNHNS, CDR2 SASEGT. This CDR3 contains 14 residues. The CDR3 here is CASSELADTGELFF. The CDR3 nucleotides are TGTGCCAGCAGTGAACTAGCGGACACCGGGGAGCTGTTTTTT.

The gene calls are TRBV5-1 and TRBJ2-1; the D gene is possibly TRBD2 (6 bases). There are 14 residues in the CDR3. Trimming cost V 6 bases and J 9 bases, with 19 bases left between them. CDR1 SGHRS and CDR2 YFSETQ come from the germline V gene. CDR3 nucleotide sequence: TGCGCCAGCAAGGAGGGAGCTCCCGGGGGTGAGCAGTTCTTC. This sequence encodes CASKEGAPGGEQFF. The whole variable domain, remainder taken from reference TRBV5-1 and TRBJ2-1, is KAGVTQTPRYLIKTRGQQVTLSCSPISGHRSVSWYQQTPGQGLQFLFEYFSETQRNKGNFPGRFSGRQFSNSRSEMNVSTLELGDSALYLCASKEGAPGGEQFFGPGTRLTVL.

This clone was found a few times. This chain connects TRBV2 to TRBJ2-2; 8 bases fit TRBD2. CDR1 SNHLY and CDR2 FYNNEI come from the germline V gene. CDR3 length: 15 residues. V gave up 8 bases and J gave up 4 bases; unmatched junction bases: 9. The CDR3 sequence is CASFSAGVSTGELFF. The CDR3 DNA sequence: TGTGCCAGCTTTTCAGCGGGAGTGAGCACCGGGGAGCTGTTTTTT.

This sequence joins TRBV2 and TRBJ1-1; D is uncertain. This CDR3 has 13 residues. Germline assignment: CDR1 SNHLY and CDR2 FYNNEI. Trimming cost V 4 bases and J 0 bases, with 6 bases left between them. CDR3 protein: CASSGGLNTEAFF. The DNA of the CDR3 is TGTGCCAGCAGTGGAGGCTTGAACACTGAAGCTTTCTTT.

The J gene is TRBJ2-1, the V gene TRBV7-9, with TRBD1 as a possible D gene (6 bases). This CDR3 is built from 16 residues. CDR1 is SEHNR and CDR2 is FQNEAQ in the germline V gene (reference sequence). With 5 bases removed from V and 2 bases from J, the gap between germline ends came to 16 bases. This chain's CDR3 is CASSLPTGRAYNEQFF. In nucleotides, the CDR3 is TGTGCCAGCAGCCTACCTACAGGGCGAGCCTACAATGAGCAGTTCTTC. The whole variable domain, remainder taken from reference TRBV7-9 and TRBJ2-1, is DTGVSQNPRHKITKRGQNVTFRCDPISEHNRLYWYRQTLGQGPEFLTYFQNEAQLEKSRLLSDRFSAERPKGSFSTLEIQRTEQGDSAMYLCASSLPTGRAYNEQFFGPGTRLTVL.

V gene TRBV5-1 combines with J gene TRBJ2-2; 8 bases match TRBD2. The length of the CDR3 is 17 residues. J gave up 0 bases and V 8 bases, and 12 bases lay outside the gene matches. The germline V gene encodes CDR1 SGHRS and CDR2 YFSETQ. The CDR3 loop is CASALLLAGSNTGELFF. CDR3 bases: TGCGCCAGTGCGCTCCTCTTAGCGGGATCGAACACCGGGGAGCTGTTTTTT.

This clone has more than one count but fewer than ten. The chain joins TRBV9 to TRBJ2-3, with 13 bases identical to TRBD2. The ends lost 4 bases at V and 5 bases at J; junction bases unmatched: 7. Germline V lookup: CDR1 SGDLS, CDR2 YYNGEE. This CDR3 is built from 16 residues. The CDR3 protein is CASSPRTSGSGDTQYF. The CDR3 bases are TGTGCCAGCAGCCCCCGGACTAGCGGGAGTGGAGATACGCAGTATTTT.

The J gene is TRBJ1-4, the V gene TRBV7-9; 7 bases match TRBD1. Germline V lookup: CDR1 SEHNR, CDR2 FQNEAQ (reference sequence). The V gene end was trimmed by 7 bases and the J gene end by 11 bases; junction bases not matched to a gene: 7. The CDR3 spans 12 residues. For the CDR3, the DNA is TGTGCCAGCACCCAACAGGGGCGGAAACTGTTTTTT. Translating it yields CASTQQGRKLFF.